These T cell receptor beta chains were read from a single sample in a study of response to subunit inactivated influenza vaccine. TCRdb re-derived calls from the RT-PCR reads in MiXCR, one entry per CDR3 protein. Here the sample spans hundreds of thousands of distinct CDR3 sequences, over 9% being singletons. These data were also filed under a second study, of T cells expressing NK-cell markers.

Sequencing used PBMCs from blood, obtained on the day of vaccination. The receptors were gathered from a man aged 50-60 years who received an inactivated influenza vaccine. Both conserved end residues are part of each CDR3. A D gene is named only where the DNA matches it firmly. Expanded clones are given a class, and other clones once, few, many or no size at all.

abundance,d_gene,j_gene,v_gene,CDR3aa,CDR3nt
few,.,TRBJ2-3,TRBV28,CASSWRWSGSDTQYF,TGTGCCAGCAGCTGGCGGTGGTCAGGTTCGGATACGCAGTATTTT
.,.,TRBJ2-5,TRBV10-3,CAIKIEGKETQYF,TGTGCCATCAAAATTGAGGGGAAGGAGACCCAGTACTTC
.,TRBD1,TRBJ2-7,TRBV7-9,CASSRTGQGYEQYF,TGTGCCAGCAGCCGTACGGGACAGGGCTACGAGCAGTACTTC
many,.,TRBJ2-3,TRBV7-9,CASSSHSDTQYF,TGTGCCAGCAGCTCTCACAGCGATACGCAGTATTTT
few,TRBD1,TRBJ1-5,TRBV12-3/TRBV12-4,CASRRRGQGDQPQHF,TGTGCCAGCAGGCGACGGGGACAGGGCGATCAGCCCCAGCATTTT
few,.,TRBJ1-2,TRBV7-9,CASSLARGSEGYTF,TGTGCCAGCAGCTTAGCCAGGGGCTCGGAGGGCTACACCTTC
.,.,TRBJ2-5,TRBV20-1,CSARDQGQYPQETQYF,TGCAGTGCTAGAGATCAGGGGCAGTATCCCCAAGAGACCCAGTACTTC
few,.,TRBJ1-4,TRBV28,CASSLGQRGEKLFF,TGTGCCAGCAGTCTCGGACAGAGGGGTGAAAAACTGTTTTTT
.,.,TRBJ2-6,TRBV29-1,CSVASSGANVLTF,TGCAGCGTTGCTTCCTCTGGGGCCAACGTCCTGACTTTC
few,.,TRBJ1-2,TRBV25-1,CASSEVGGDYGYTF,TGTGCCAGCAGTGAAGTGGGCGGAGACTATGGCTACACCTTC
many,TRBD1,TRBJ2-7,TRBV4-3,CASSQTRTGAYEQYF,TGCGCCAGCAGCCAAACCCGGACAGGGGCCTACGAGCAGTACTTC
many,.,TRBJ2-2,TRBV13,CASSPVGNTGELFF,TGTGCCAGCAGCCCCGTAGGAAACACCGGGGAGCTGTTTTTT
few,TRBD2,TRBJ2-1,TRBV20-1,CSADAGTSGTGGWNEQFF,TGCAGTGCGGACGCCGGGACTAGCGGGACTGGGGGTTGGAATGAGCAGTTCTTC
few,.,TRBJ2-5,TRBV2,CASRAAGGPRETQYF,TGTGCCAGCAGGGCAGCCGGGGGGCCGCGGGAGACCCAGTACTTC
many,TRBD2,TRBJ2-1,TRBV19,CASSIGSVAGEQFF,TGTGCCAGTAGTATAGGGTCGGTAGCGGGTGAGCAGTTCTTC
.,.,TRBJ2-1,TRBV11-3,CASSLVPEYEQFF,TGTGCCAGCAGCTTAGTCCCCGAATATGAGCAGTTCTTC
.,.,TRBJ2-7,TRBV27,CASSFSLGAFYEQYF,TGTGCCAGCAGTTTCAGTCTGGGGGCTTTCTACGAGCAGTACTTC
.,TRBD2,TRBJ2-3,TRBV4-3,CASSQVLEVAGLDTQYF,TGCGCCAGCAGCCAAGTCCTCGAGGTAGCGGGATTAGATACGCAGTATTTT
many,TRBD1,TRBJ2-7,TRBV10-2,CASSESETGTYEQYF,TGCGCCAGCAGTGAGTCAGAGACAGGGACCTACGAGCAGTACTTC
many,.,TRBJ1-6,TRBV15,CATSRGLATANSPLHF,TGTGCCACCAGCAGAGGTCTAGCGACTGCTAATTCACCCCTCCACTTT
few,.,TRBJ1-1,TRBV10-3,CAIKLGISEEAFF,TGTGCCATCAAGCTAGGCATTTCAGAAGAAGCTTTCTTT
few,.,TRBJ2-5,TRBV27,CASSSGRPEQETQYF,TGTGCCAGCAGTTCGGGCCGGCCGGAACAAGAGACCCAGTACTTC
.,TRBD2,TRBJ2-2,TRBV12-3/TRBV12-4,CASRERGRDNTGELFF,TGTGCCAGCAGGGAGCGGGGAAGAGATAACACCGGGGAGCTGTTTTTT
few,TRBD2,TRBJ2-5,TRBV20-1,CSARGLAMQETQYF,TGCAGTGCTCGCGGACTAGCGATGCAAGAGACCCAGTACTTC
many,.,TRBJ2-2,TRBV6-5,CASSYIGGELFF,TGTGCCAGCAGTTATATCGGCGGGGAGCTGTTTTTT
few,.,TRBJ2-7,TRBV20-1,CSASILSGGEQYF,TGCAGTGCTAGCATCCTCTCCGGAGGTGAGCAGTACTTC
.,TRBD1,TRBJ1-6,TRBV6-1,CASSGDRARNSPLHF,TGTGCCAGCAGCGGGGACAGGGCAAGGAATTCACCCCTCCACTTT
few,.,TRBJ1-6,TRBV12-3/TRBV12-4,CASSLTGLNSPLHF,TGTGCCAGCAGTTTAACAGGGTTGAATTCACCCCTCCACTTT
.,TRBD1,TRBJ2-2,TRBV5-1,CASSLSQGAGGELFF,TGCGCCAGCAGCTTGTCCCAGGGGGCCGGTGGGGAGCTGTTTTTT
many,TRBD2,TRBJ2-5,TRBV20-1,CSARGTSGDQETQYF,TGCAGTGCTAGGGGGACTAGCGGAGACCAAGAGACCCAGTACTTC
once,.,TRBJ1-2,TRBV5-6,CASSLVLEVAF,TGTGCCAGCAGCTTGGTTCTCGAGGTCGCCTTC
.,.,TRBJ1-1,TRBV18,CASSQEVDTEAFF,TGTGCCAGCTCCCAAGAGGTTGACACTGAAGCTTTCTTT
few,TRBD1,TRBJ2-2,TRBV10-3,CAISETTGVTGELFF,TGTGCCATCAGTGAGACGACAGGGGTCACCGGGGAGCTGTTTTTT
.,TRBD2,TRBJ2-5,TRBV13,CASSPLAEETQYF,TGTGCCAGCAGCCCACTAGCGGAAGAGACCCAGTACTTC
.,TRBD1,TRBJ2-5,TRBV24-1,CATSDGTVQGETQYF,TGTGCCACCAGTGACGGGACAGTGCAAGGGGAGACCCAGTACTTC
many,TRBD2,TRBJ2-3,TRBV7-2,CASSLSSGRAGTQYF,TGTGCCAGCAGCTTATCTAGCGGGAGGGCCGGAACGCAGTATTTT
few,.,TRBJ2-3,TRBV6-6,CASSLESDTQYF,TGTGCCAGCAGTTTAGAGTCAGATACGCAGTATTTT
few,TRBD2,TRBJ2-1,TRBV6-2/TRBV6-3,CASSVAGVPEQFF,TGTGCCAGCAGCGTAGCGGGAGTTCCTGAGCAGTTCTTC
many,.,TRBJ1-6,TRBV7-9,CASSLWGYNSPLHF,TGTGCCAGCAGCTTATGGGGATATAATTCACCCCTCCACTTT
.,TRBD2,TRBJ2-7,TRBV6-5,CASSYWLAGSYEQYF,TGTGCCAGCAGTTACTGGTTAGCGGGGAGCTACGAGCAGTACTTC
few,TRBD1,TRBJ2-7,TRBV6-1,CASSIGQGVYEQYF,TGTGCCAGCAGTATCGGACAGGGGGTGTACGAGCAGTACTTC
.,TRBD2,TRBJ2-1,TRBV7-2,CASSFRGGGMAYNEQFF,TGTGCCAGCAGCTTTAGGGGCGGGGGGATGGCCTACAATGAGCAGTTCTTC
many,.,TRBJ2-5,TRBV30,CAWSGQLQETQYF,TGTGCCTGGAGTGGTCAGCTCCAAGAGACCCAGTACTTC
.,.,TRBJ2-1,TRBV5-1,CASSRGRDHLIIYNEQFF,TGCGCCAGCAGCAGGGGCAGGGACCATCTCATAATCTACAATGAGCAGTTCTTC
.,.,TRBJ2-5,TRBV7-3,CASSLAGRGVGETQYF,TGTGCCAGCAGCTTGGCAGGCCGGGGAGTGGGAGAGACCCAGTACTTC
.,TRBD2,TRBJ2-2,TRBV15,CATSRGLAGPRTGELFF,TGTGCCACCAGCAGAGGACTAGCGGGACCCAGGACCGGGGAGCTGTTTTTT
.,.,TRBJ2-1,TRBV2,CASSAVREEQFF,TGTGCCAGCAGCGCGGTCAGGGAAGAGCAGTTCTTC
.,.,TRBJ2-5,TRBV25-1,CASSDISGGETQYF,TGTGCCAGCAGTGACATTAGCGGTGGAGAGACCCAGTACTTC
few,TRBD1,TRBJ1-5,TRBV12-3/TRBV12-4,CASDRGFNQPQHF,TGTGCCAGCGACAGGGGATTCAATCAGCCCCAGCATTTT
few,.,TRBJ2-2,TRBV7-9,CASSLVAGMTTGELFF,TGTGCCAGCAGCTTAGTGGCAGGGATGACGACCGGGGAGCTGTTTTTT
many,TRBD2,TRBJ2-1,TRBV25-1,CASTSSGGGYNEQFF,TGTGCCAGCACCAGTAGCGGGGGGGGCTACAATGAGCAGTTCTTC
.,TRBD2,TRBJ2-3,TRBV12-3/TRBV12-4,CASSPLAGGALTDTQYF,TGTGCCAGCAGTCCACTAGCGGGGGGGGCCCTCACAGATACGCAGTATTTT
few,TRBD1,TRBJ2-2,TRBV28,CAGGQAPAKDTGELFF,TGTGCCGGGGGACAGGCCCCTGCGAAGGACACCGGGGAGCTGTTTTTT
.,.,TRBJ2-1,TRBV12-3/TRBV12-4,CASSWRLGEQFF,TGTGCCAGCAGTTGGAGGTTAGGTGAGCAGTTCTTC
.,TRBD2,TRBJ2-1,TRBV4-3,CASSQDFRGRANRAQFF,TGCGCCAGCAGCCAAGACTTTCGCGGGAGGGCTAATCGGGCGCAGTTCTTC